This TCR beta chain appears in the sequencing data of a study of glioma-infiltrating T cells. Whole-study context: WHO grade II oligodendrogliomas or astrocytomas, plus non-recurrent WHO grade IV glioblastomas, were sampled. Before surgery, glioma patients received dexamethasone for at most six days.

General study points: Gliomas, especially low-grade, showed above-expected tissue-blood divergence; non-neoplastic patients showed below.

The CDR3 has 14 residues. Germline CDR1 and CDR2: KGHSH and LQKENI. Trimming stripped 3 bases from V and 0 bases from J, with 6 bases between. As concerns this clonotype: Antigen: not known.

Using RNA template, CDR3s of TCR alpha and beta were amplified with iRepertoire arm-PCR. Tissue mRNA or PBMC total RNA, roughly 85-450 ng, went into one-step reverse transcription and amplification. TCRdb passed the multiplex PCR reads through MiXCR, listing each CDR3 protein once. The data show a few hundred thousand distinct CDR3 sequences, around 38% seen once. The J gene is TRBJ1-3, the V gene TRBV18; possibly TRBD1 for D (5 bases). Specimen: glioma tissue, nonneoplastic brain tissue, or PBMCs (not recorded which). The receptor comes from a human donor with low-grade glioma or glioblastoma, undergoing nonglioma brain surgery, or in good health (not recorded which). The CDR3 protein is CASSPTVSGNTIYF. The CDR3 DNA reads as TGTGCCAGCTCACCGACAGTCTCTGGAAACACCATATATTTT.